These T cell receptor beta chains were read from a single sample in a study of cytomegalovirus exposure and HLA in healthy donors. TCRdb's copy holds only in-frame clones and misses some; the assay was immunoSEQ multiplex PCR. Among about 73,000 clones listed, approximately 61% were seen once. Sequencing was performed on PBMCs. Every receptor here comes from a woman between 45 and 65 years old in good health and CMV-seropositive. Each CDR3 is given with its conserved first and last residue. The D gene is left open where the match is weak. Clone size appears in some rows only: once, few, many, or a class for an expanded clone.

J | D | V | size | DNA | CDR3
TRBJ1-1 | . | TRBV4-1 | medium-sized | TGCGCCAGCAGCCAAGATGTGAGCCTAAGGGGAACTGAAGCTTTCTTT | CASSQDVSLRGTEAFF
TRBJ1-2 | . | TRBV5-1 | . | TGCGCCAGCAGCACTGGTGGAGGGGAGAACTATGGCTACACCTTC | CASSTGGGENYGYTF
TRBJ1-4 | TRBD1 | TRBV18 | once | TGTGCCAGCTCACATCAGGGGGCGGGAGCAACTAATGAAAAACTGTTTTTT | CASSHQGAGATNEKLFF
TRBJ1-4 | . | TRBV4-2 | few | TGTGCCAGCAGCCAAGAGGTCAACAGCGGAGGGAAACTGTTTTTT | CASSQEVNSGGKLFF
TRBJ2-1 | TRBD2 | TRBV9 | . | TGTGCCAGCGGGGGGGGGTCCTACAATGAGCAGTTCTTC | CASGGGSYNEQFF
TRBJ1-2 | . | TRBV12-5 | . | TGTGCTAGTGGTTTGGTCACCGGGTCCTCCTATGGCTACACCTTC | CASGLVTGSSYGYTF
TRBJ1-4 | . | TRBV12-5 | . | TGTGCTAGTGGTTTGGTAAGGGCGGGCCTCGGCGAAAAACTGTTTTTT | CASGLVRAGLGEKLFF
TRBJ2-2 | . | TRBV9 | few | TGTGCCAGCAGCCTAAACCCCGGGGAGCTGTTTTTT | CASSLNPGELFF
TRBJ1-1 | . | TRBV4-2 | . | TGTGCCAGCAGCCACGGTCTCTCTTCATTAGAAGCTTTCTTT | CASSHGLSSLEAFF
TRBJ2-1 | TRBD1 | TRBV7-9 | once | TGTGCCAGCAGCTTAAGGACAGGGACCTACAATGAGCAGTTCTTC | CASSLRTGTYNEQFF
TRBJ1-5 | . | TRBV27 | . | TGTGCCAGCAGCCAGACCAGGGGATCGGAGCCCCAGCATTTT | CASSQTRGSEPQHF
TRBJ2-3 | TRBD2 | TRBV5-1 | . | TGCGCCAGCAGCTTGGGACTAGCGGGGGCCGGCACAGATACGCAGTATTTT | CASSLGLAGAGTDTQYF
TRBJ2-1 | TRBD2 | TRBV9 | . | TGTGCCAGCAGCGTAGATGGTAGCGGGGGGCCCAATGAGCAGTTCTTC | CASSVDGSGGPNEQFF
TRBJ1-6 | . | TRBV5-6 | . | TGTGCCAGCAGCCTAGGACAACCGTCACCCCTCCACTTT | CASSLGQPSPLHF
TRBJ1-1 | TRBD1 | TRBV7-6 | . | TGTGCCAGCACCCGGGACAGGGCGACTGAAGCTTTCTTT | CASTRDRATEAFF
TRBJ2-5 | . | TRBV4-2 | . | TGTGCCAGCAGCCAAAATAAGCCGGGCGGCCAACCTTTGTATCCGGGAAGGGAGACCCAGTACTTC | CASSQNKPGGQPLYPGRETQYF
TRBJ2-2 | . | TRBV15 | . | TGTGCCACCAGCAGAGAAGGCGGAGGGAACACCGGGGAGCTGTTTTTT | CATSREGGGNTGELFF
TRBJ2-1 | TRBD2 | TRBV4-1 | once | TGCGCCAGCAAAGGGTCTAGCGGTAACAATGAGCAGTTCTTC | CASKGSSGNNEQFF
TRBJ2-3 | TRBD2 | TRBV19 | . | TGTGCCAGTGGGGACTACGATCGATTCCCAGATACGCAGTATTTT | CASGDYDRFPDTQYF
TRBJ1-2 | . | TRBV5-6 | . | TGTGCCAGCAGCTTGCTCCCTTGGGCGGTAAGGGGAGGTGGCTACACCTTC | CASSLLPWAVRGGGYTF
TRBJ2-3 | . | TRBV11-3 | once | TGTGCCAGCAGCCGGACTTCCCCAGATACGCAGTATTTT | CASSRTSPDTQYF
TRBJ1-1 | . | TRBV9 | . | TGTGCCAGCAGCGTGGCGGGACCGAACACTGAAGCTTTCTTT | CASSVAGPNTEAFF
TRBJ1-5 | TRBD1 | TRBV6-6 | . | TGTGCCAGCAGTATCGACAGGGGGTCGCCCCAGCATTTT | CASSIDRGSPQHF
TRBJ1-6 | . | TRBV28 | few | TGTGCCAGCAGTCGCCAGGAGGGTAATTCACCCCTCCACTTT | CASSRQEGNSPLHF